What follows are 7 T cell receptor beta chains derived from one specimen sequenced in a study of T cells in Graves' hyperthyroidism and ophthalmopathy. RNA transcripts gave rise to amplified TCR beta CDR3 regions. RT-PCR in the first round (using the HTBI primer set) targeted the TCR CDR3. TCRdb reprocessed the multiplex PCR reads with MiXCR, giving one entry per CDR3 protein. The sample records a few hundred thousand distinct CDR3 sequences, less than 15% being singletons. Sample: blood. These receptor sequences come from a man under 40 with Graves' hyperthyroidism that later progressed to Graves' ophthalmopathy.

The genes are TRBV27 and TRBJ2-2, with 8 positions matching TRBD2. This CDR3 contains 18 residues. The germline V gene encodes CDR1 MNHEY and CDR2 SMNVEV (reference sequence). V lost 5 bases, J lost 6 bases, and 17 bases stayed unmatched. The CDR3 bases are TGTGCCAGCAGTCCCCGTTTGGGCGGGGGGCCAACCGCCGGGGAGCTGTTTTTT. As protein: CASSPRLGGGPTAGELFF.

This clonotype was counted ten times or more. This chain connects TRBV30 to TRBJ1-3; D is uncertain. With 3 bases removed from V and 3 bases from J, the gap between germline ends came to 3 bases. This CDR3 is built from 11 residues. Germline values: CDR1 GTSNPN, CDR2 SVGIG (reference sequence). In nucleotides, the CDR3 is TGTGCCTGGAGCAATGGAAACACCATATATTTT. Its translation is CAWSNGNTIYF.

V and J are TRBV30 and TRBJ1-4, with D unresolved. CDR3 length: 12 residues. Germline values: CDR1 GTSNPN, CDR2 SVGIG (reference sequence). V shed 5 bases and J shed 6 bases, with 10 bases lying between them. CDR3 sequence: CAWDNEYEKLFF. CDR3 nucleotide sequence: TGTGCCTGGGACAATGAGTATGAAAAACTGTTTTTT. Filled out from reference TRBV30 and TRBJ1-4, the complete variable domain reads SQTIHQWPATLVQPVGSPLSLECTVEGTSNPNLYWYRQAAGRGLQLLFYSVGIGQISSEVPQNLSASRPQDRQFILSSKKLLLSDSGFYLCAWDNEYEKLFFGSGTQLSVL.

A note on this clonotype: A read error may explain this, as a much larger clone is one base away. The final CDR3 position lacks the conserved phenylalanine or tryptophan, pointing to a likely read error. This rearrangement joins TRBV20-1 to TRBJ1-1, with 10 bases identical to TRBD1. V lost 6 bases to trimming and J lost 1 base; unmatched junction nucleotides: 11. CDR1 and CDR2 from the germline V gene are DFQATT and SNEGSKA (reference sequence). This CDR3 is 16 amino acids long. CDR3 sequence: CSAPGQGDWGNTEAFS. The CDR3 DNA is TGCAGTGCCCCTGGACAGGGGGATTGGGGGAACACTGAAGCTTTCTCT.

At least ten counts were recorded for this clonotype. The chain combines TRBV2 with TRBJ2-7; TRBD2 matches 8 bases. The trim removed 9 bases at V and 2 bases at J, leaving 12 bases unmatched. The CDR3 length is 15 residues. Germline lookup yields CDR1 SNHLY and CDR2 FYNNEI. The CDR3 nucleotides are TGTGCCAGAACTACCAGCGGGAGCTCCCCCTACGAGCAGTACTTC. Amino acid sequence: CARTTSGSSPYEQYF.

This clonotype was observed at least ten times. This chain connects TRBV11-3 to TRBJ2-4; the D is unclear. The germline V gene has CDR1 SGHNT and CDR2 YENEEA. Trimming cost V 5 bases and J 8 bases, with 10 bases left between them. The CDR3 totals 12 residues. CDR3 region: CASSNRWDIQYF. The CDR3, as DNA: TGTGCCAGCAGCAACCGATGGGACATTCAGTACTTC.

This clonotype was picked up many times. The V and J genes are TRBV5-1 and TRBJ2-1; no clear D gene. CDR3 size: 13 residues. Trimming took 3 bases from V and 9 from J, leaving 13 bases between them. Germline CDR1 is SGHRS and CDR2 is YFSETQ. The CDR3 bases are TGCGCCAGCAGCTCCCTAGTGGGTGGTGAGCAGTTCTTC. It is translated as CASSSLVGGEQFF.